Included here is one T cell receptor beta chain sequence, with context. These data belong to a study of blood T cell repertoires in COVID-19. Looking at the study overall: Samples representing acute and convalescent COVID-19 were sourced from the United States, Italy and Spain. T cells, B-cell-depleted T cells, or PBMCs supplied cDNA or gDNA.

In the original analysis: Amplification of reference gene primers was used by the study to estimate nucleated cell counts. The table came from immunoSEQ multiplex PCR; TCRdb's copy has only in-frame clones and leaves some out. V and J calls plus clone size are reproduced from that table; the DNA served to infer D and trimming. The sample records some 260,000 clones, around 84% being singletons. Participants were aged about 18 to 95 years, lived in around 25 US areas, and enrolled virtually. This clonotype was sampled from a man younger than 40 with acute COVID-19. Sequencing was done on a sample of PBMCs or T cells enriched from blood (not recorded which).

DNA for the CDR3: TGTGCCAGCAGTTTTTCCAGGGGCGCCTATCAGCCCCAGCATTTT. The encoded protein is CASSFSRGAYQPQHF. The chain combines TRBV28 with TRBJ1-5, with a weak D call TRBD1 (6 bases). CDR1 MDHEN and CDR2 SYDVKM come from the germline V gene. The CDR3 runs to 15 residues. Trimming left V 3 bases short and J 5 bases short, with 14 bases between.